The following is a TCR beta chain sequence with its context. Its antigen is not yet known. No per-base quality is available; no much larger clone lies one base away. This sample is drawn from a study of shared clonotypes between healthy human individuals (dated by TCRdb to 2020 to 2021). Regarding the study in general: The cohort comprised two women and a few men aged 18 to 49 years. To estimate repertoire size and how much clonotypes are shared between individuals, the study performed deep sequencing of blood TCR repertoires from five healthy adults. To increase sequencing depth and limit assay-specific biases, different laboratories used diverse techniques to prepare libraries and sequence TCR repertoires. Each donor's leukapheresis produced roughly between about 0.85 and 10 billion PBMCs.

Using the deep immunoSEQ assay, TCR CDR3 regions were amplified from genomic DNA by multiplex PCR. Extracted genomic DNA from each cell subset was spread evenly across all wells of several immunoSEQ 96-well plates, with each plate serving as a replicate. For unsorted PBMC, each replicate PCR was loaded with 300 to 350 ng genomic DNA, equivalent to about 30,000 T cell genomes. Ten immunoSEQ deep assay plates were used to sequence the unsorted PBMC genomic DNA. The purified libraries were quantified using a Qubit 3.0 fluorometer, sized with a Bioanalyzer 2100, and then quantified again using the KAPA Library Quantification kit. A separate single-read 150-cycle Illumina NextSeq 550 flow cell was used to sequence each immunoSEQ 96-well plate. The source study handled its data this way. Because the immunoSEQ output included only junctional sequences and no quality scores, the filtering could not be the same as the filtering used for full-length reads. To assign V/J genes and CDR3, sequences were annotated against IMGT germline references using PyIR, a Python wrapper for IgBLAST v1.9. Any read was removed if the V/J assignment was weak (E-value above 1e-6), the CDR3 was missing, or the read contained stop codons, out-of-frame junctions, or ambiguous translated residues. V3J clonotypes were defined as sequences sharing an identical inferred V gene, J gene, and CDR3 amino acid sequence. Percentage overlap between repertoires was calculated by dividing the number of shared unique clonotypes by the size of the smaller repertoire. Three approaches were used to assess repertoire richness: RTK rarefaction, the Chao1 estimator, and Recon v2.1 estimates of unobserved clonotypes. TCRdb obtained this table from immuneACCESS and retained in-frame rearrangements with V and J assigned. These tables miss some clones; where compared with another copy, unresolved V genes account for less than half of the shortfall, and the remainder is unexplained. The V and J calls and the clone size are those of that table, but D and trimming were determined from the DNA. The sample table lists roughly 490,000 clones, around 80% of them with a count of one. About 12% of the sample goes to the ten largest clones.

The donors were healthy, HIV-negative adults with no recently reported acute infections or vaccinations. Only Caucasian adults living in Nashville, Tennessee, USA were represented among the donors. For unsorted samples, approximately 81 million PBMCs were counted, and genomic DNA was extracted using the QIAamp DNA Blood Mini kit. Blood was collected by leukapheresis, and PBMCs were isolated by Ficoll-Histopaque density gradient centrifugation and then cryopreserved in liquid nitrogen vapor phase. The full study reports these points: Sampling was restricted to blood, and TCR repertoires in tissues likely differ from the TCR repertoires found in blood. Pairwise subsampling indicated that sequencing depth was expected to affect the degree of clonotype sharing among donors. Because the study included only a small number of donors, the genetic and exposure-history diversity represented was limited.

V loses 2 bases at its end and J loses 6 bases; junction bases beyond the gene matches: 9. The CDR3 sequence holds 15 residues, the cysteine and phenylalanine included. The read is trimmed to its CDR3 DNA, 45 bases read in frame from base 1. According to the germline V gene, CDR1 reads KGHSH and CDR2 reads LQKENI. The sequence is built from TRBV18 and TRBJ2-7, and TRBD1 aligns with 8 junction nucleotides. The sequence came from a woman aged 40 to 50 in good health. Some clones in this sample may be carry-over from other donors' samples. Sequenced input: PBMCs. The DNA sequence is TGTGCCAGCTCACCAGTGGAGGCAGGGGGCAGCGAGCAGTACTTC. This yields the protein CASSPVEAGGSEQYF.